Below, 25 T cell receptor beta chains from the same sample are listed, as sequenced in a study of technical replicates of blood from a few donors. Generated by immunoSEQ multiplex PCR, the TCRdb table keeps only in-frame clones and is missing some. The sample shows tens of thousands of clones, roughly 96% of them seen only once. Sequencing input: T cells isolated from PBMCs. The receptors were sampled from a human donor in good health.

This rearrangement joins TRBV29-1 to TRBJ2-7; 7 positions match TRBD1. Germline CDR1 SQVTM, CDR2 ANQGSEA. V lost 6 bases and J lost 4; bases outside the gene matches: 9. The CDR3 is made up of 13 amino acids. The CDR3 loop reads CSVLGTERYEQYF. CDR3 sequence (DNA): TGCAGCGTCCTCGGGACAGAGCGATACGAGCAGTACTTC.

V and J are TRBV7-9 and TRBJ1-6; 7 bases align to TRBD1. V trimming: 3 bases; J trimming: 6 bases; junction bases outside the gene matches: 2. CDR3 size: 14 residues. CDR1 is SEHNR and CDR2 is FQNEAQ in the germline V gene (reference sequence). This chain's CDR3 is CASSFQGGNSPLHF. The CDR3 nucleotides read TGTGCCAGCAGCTTTCAGGGGGGTAATTCACCCCTCCACTTT.

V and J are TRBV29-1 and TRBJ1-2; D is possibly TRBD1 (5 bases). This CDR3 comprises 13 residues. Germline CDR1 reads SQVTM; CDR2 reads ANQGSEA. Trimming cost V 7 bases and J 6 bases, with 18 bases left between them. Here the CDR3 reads CSAQWSGGNGYTF. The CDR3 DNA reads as TGCAGCGCCCAATGGTCTGGGGGGAATGGCTACACCTTC.

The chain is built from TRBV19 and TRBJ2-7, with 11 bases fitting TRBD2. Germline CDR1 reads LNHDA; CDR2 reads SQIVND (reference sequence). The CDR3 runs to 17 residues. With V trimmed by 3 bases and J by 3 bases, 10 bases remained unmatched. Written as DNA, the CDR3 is TGTGCCAGTAGTATGCGTCGGGGACTAGCGGAATACTACGAGCAGTACTTC. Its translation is CASSMRRGLAEYYEQYF.

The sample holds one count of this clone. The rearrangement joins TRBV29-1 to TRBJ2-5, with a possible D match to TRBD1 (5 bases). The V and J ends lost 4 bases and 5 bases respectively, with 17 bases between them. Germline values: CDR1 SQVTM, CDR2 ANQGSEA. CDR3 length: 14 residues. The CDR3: CSVGRVVALETQYF. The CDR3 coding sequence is TGCAGCGTTGGCAGGGTGGTAGCTCTGGAGACCCAGTACTTC.

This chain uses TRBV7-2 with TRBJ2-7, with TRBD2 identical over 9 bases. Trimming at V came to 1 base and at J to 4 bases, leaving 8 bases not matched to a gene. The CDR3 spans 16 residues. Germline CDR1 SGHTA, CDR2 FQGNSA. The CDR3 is CASSLVPAGGLYEQYF. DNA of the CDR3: TGTGCCAGCAGCTTAGTACCAGCGGGAGGTCTTTACGAGCAGTACTTC.

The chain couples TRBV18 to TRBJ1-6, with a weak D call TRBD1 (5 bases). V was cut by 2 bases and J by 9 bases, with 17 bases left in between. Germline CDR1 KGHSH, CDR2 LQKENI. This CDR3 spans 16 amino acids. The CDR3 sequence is CASSPGGASSVSPLHF. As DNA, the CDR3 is TGTGCCAGCTCACCAGGAGGGGCTTCTAGTGTTTCACCCCTCCACTTT.

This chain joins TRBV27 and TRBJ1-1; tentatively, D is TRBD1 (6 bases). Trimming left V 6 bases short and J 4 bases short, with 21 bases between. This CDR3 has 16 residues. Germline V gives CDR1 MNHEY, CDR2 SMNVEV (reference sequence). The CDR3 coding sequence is TGTGCCAGCAGCCCCGCGGGCTTTGCGGGGGCCACTGAAGCTTTCTTT. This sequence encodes CASSPAGFAGATEAFF.

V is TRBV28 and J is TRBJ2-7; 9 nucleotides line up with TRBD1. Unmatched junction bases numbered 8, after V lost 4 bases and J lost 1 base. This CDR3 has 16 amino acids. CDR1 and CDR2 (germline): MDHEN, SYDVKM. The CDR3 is CASSSPGQGASYEQYF. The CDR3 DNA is TGTGCCAGCAGTTCTCCGGGACAGGGCGCGTCCTACGAGCAGTACTTC.

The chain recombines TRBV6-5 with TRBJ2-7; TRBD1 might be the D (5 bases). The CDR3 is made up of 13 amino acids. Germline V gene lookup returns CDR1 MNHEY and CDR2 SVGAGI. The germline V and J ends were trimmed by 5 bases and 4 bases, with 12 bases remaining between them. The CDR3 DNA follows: TGTGCCAGCAGTGATCAGGGTTCTTACGAGCAGTACTTC. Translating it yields CASSDQGSYEQYF.

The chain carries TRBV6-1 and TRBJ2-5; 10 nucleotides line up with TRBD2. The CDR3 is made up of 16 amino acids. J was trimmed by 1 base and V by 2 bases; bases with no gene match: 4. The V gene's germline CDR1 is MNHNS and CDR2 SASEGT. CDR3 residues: CASSETSGAFQETQYF. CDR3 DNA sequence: TGTGCCAGCAGTGAAACTAGCGGGGCTTTCCAAGAGACCCAGTACTTC.

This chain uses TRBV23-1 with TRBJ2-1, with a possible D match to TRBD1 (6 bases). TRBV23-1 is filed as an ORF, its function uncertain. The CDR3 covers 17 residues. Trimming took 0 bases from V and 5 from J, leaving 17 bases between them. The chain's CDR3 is CASSQSETGTPNNEQFF. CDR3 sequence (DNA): TGCGCCAGCAGTCAATCGGAAACCGGGACACCGAACAATGAGCAGTTCTTC.

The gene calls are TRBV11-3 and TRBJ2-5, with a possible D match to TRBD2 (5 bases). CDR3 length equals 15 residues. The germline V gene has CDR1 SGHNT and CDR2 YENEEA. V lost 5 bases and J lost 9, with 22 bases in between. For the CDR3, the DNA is TGTGCCAGCAGCCCCCCCGGGGTTCTACACGGGGCCCAGTACTTC. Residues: CASSPPGVLHGAQYF.

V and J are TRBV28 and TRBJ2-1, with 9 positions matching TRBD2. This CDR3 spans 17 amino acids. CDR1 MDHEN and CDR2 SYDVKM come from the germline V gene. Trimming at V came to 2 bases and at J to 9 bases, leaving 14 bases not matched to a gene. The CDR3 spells CASSLNRLGAGGPEQFF. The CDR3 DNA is TGTGCCAGCAGTTTAAATCGGTTGGGAGCGGGGGGCCCTGAGCAGTTCTTC.

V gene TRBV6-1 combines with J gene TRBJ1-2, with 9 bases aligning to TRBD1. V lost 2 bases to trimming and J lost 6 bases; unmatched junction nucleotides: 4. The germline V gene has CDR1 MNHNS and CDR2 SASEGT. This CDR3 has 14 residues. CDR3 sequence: CASSEHRGLNGYTF. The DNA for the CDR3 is TGTGCCAGCAGTGAACACAGGGGGCTGAATGGCTACACCTTC.

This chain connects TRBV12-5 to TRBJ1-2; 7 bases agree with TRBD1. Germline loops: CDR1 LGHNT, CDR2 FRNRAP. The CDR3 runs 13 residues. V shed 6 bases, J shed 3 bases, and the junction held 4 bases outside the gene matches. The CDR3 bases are TGTGCTAGTGGGACAGGGTCTCACTATGGCTACACCTTC. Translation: CASGTGSHYGYTF.

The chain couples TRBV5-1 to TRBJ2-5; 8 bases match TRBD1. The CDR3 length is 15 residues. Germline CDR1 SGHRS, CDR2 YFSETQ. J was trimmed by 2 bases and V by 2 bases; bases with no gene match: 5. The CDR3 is CASSFIRDRQETQYF. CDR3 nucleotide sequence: TGCGCCAGCAGCTTCATCCGGGACAGGCAAGAGACCCAGTACTTC.

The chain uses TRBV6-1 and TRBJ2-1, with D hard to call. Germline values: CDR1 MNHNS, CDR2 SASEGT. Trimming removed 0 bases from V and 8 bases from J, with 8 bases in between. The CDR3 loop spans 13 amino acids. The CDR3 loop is CASSEASGYEQFF. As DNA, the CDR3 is TGTGCCAGCAGTGAAGCCTCAGGCTATGAGCAGTTCTTC.

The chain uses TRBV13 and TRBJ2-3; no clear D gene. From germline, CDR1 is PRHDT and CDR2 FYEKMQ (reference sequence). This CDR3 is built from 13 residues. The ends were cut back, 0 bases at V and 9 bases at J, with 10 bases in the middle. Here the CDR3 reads CASSLGLLGTQYF. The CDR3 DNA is TGTGCCAGCAGCTTAGGGCTCCTAGGCACGCAGTATTTT.

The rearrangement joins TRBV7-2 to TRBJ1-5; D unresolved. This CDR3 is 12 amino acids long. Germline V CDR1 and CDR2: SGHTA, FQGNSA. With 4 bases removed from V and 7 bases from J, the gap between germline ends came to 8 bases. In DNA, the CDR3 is TGTGCCAGCAGCTACAGTGGCCAGCCCCAGCATTTT. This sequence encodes CASSYSGQPQHF.

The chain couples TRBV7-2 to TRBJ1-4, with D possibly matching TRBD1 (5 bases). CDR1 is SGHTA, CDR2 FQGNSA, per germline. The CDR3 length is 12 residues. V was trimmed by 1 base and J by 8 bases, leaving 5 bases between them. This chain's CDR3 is CASSLEGEKLFF. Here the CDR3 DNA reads TGTGCCAGCAGCTTAGAGGGGGAAAAACTGTTTTTT.

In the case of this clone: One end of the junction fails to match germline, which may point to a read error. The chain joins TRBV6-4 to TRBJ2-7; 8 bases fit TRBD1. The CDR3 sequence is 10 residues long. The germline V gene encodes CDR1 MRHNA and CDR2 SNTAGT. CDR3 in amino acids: CASSSGTGGF. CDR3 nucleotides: TGTGCCAGCAGTTCCGGGACAGGAGGTTTC.

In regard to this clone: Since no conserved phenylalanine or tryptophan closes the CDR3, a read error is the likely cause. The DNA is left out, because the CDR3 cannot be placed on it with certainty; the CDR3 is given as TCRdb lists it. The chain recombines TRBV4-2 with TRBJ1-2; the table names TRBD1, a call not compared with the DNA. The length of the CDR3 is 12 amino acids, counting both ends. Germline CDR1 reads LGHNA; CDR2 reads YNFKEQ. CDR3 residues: CASSQDRRGVLL.

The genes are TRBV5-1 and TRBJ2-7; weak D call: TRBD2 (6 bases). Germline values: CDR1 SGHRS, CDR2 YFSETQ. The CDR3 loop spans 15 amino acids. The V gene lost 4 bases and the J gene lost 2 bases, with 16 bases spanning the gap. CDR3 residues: CASSPGGSSTYEQYF. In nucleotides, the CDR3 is TGCGCCAGCAGCCCTGGGGGGTCCTCGACCTACGAGCAGTACTTC. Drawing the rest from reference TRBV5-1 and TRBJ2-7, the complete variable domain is KAGVTQTPRYLIKTRGQQVTLSCSPISGHRSVSWYQQTPGQGLQFLFEYFSETQRNKGNFPGRFSGRQFSNSRSEMNVSTLELGDSALYLCASSPGGSSTYEQYFGPGTRLTVT.

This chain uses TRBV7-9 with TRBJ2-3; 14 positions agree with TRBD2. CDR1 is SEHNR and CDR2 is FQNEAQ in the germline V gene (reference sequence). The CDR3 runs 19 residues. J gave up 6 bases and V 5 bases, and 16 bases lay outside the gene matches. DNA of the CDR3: TGTGCCAGCAGCCCAAGGACTAGCGGGGGGAATTATGTTGTGGATACGCAGTATTTT. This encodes CASSPRTSGGNYVVDTQYF.